This entry lists 18 T cell receptor beta chains sequenced from one sample in a study of cytotoxic CD8 clonotypes in ibrutinib-treated CLL. Assay used: immunoSEQ multiplex PCR; TCRdb lists only in-frame clones, some missing. The sample holds more than 60,000 clones, around four fifths seen once. The sample consisted of PBMCs, taken after 24 months of ibrutinib treatment. These receptors all come from a human donor with chronic lymphocytic leukemia.

The gene calls are TRBV4-1 and TRBJ2-5, with 9 bases fitting TRBD1. This CDR3 region has 15 residues. Germline CDR1 and CDR2: MGHRA and YSYEKL. V was pared by 4 bases and J by 0 bases, with 3 bases of the junction left unmatched. The CDR3 sequence: CASSPGDRDQETQYF. The CDR3 DNA sequence: TGCGCCAGCAGCCCCGGGGACAGGGACCAAGAGACCCAGTACTTC.

The chain employs TRBV5-1 and TRBJ2-5, with 12 bases that match TRBD2. Germline assignment: CDR1 SGHRS and CDR2 YFSETQ. The CDR3 is 16 amino acids. V lost 4 bases, J lost 5 bases, and 9 bases stayed unmatched. CDR3 protein: CASSPPSGRAGETQYF. The CDR3 DNA reads as TGCGCCAGCAGCCCACCTAGCGGGAGGGCCGGGGAGACCCAGTACTTC. The full variable domain, completed using reference TRBV5-1 and TRBJ2-5, is KAGVTQTPRYLIKTRGQQVTLSCSPISGHRSVSWYQQTPGQGLQFLFEYFSETQRNKGNFPGRFSGRQFSNSRSEMNVSTLELGDSALYLCASSPPSGRAGETQYFGPGTRLLVL.

This chain links TRBV30 with TRBJ1-2, with TRBD1 matching 9 bases. The J segment lost 6 bases and the V segment lost 0 bases, leaving 2 bases of the junction unmatched. The CDR3 is made up of 13 amino acids. Looked up from germline, CDR1 is GTSNPN and CDR2 is SVGIG (reference sequence). The CDR3 nucleotides read TGTGCCTGGAGTGTACGGACAGGGGATGGCTACACCTTC. Protein: CAWSVRTGDGYTF.

This chain joins TRBV6-5 and TRBJ2-7; 9 positions agree with TRBD2. With 9 bases clipped from V and 3 bases from J, the junction kept 12 bases outside the gene matches. This CDR3 is 15 amino acids long. Germline V lookup: CDR1 MNHEY, CDR2 SVGAGI. The chain's CDR3 is CARGKRTSANYEQYF. For the CDR3, the DNA is TGTGCCAGGGGGAAACGGACTAGCGCAAACTACGAGCAGTACTTC.

V and J are TRBV5-5 and TRBJ2-1; possible D gene TRBD2, 5 bases. This CDR3 is 15 amino acids long. Trimming pared 1 base from V and 0 bases from J, leaving 8 bases between. The germline V gene encodes CDR1 SGHKS and CDR2 YYEKEE (reference sequence). CDR3 in amino acids: CASSLYGSSYNEQFF. The CDR3 region has the DNA TGTGCCAGCAGCTTGTATGGGAGCTCCTACAATGAGCAGTTCTTC.

The rearrangement uses TRBV19 and TRBJ2-3, with D possibly matching TRBD1 (5 bases). Trimming took off 1 base at V and 6 bases at J, with 11 bases between the two ends. Germline assignment: CDR1 LNHDA and CDR2 SQIVND (reference sequence). The CDR3 has 14 residues. The CDR3 region has the DNA TGTGCCAGTAGTATAGCAAAGGGGCCCGATACGCAGTATTTT. Translated: CASSIAKGPDTQYF.

The V and J genes are TRBV29-1 and TRBJ2-1; D is unclear. V was pared by 0 bases and J by 7 bases, with 13 bases between. Per the germline V gene, CDR1 is SQVTM and CDR2 is ANQGSEA. The CDR3 is 14 residues long. CDR3 protein: CSVEDRWAVNEQFF. For the CDR3, the DNA is TGCAGCGTTGAAGACAGGTGGGCGGTAAATGAGCAGTTCTTC.

This chain joins TRBV5-4 and TRBJ1-5; a possible D gene is TRBD1 (5 bases). Germline CDR1 and CDR2: SGHNT and YYREEE (reference sequence). Trimming took 0 bases from V and 4 from J, leaving 17 bases between them. There are 17 residues in the CDR3. The CDR3 loop reads CASSLGPQGSPNQPQHF. The CDR3 nucleotides read TGTGCCAGCAGCTTGGGCCCCCAGGGATCCCCAAATCAGCCCCAGCATTTT.

The rearrangement joins TRBV10-3 to TRBJ2-1; D is unresolved. This CDR3 has 14 residues. Germline values: CDR1 ENHRY, CDR2 SYGVKD. The V and J ends lost 6 bases and 5 bases respectively, with 14 bases between them. CDR3 sequence (DNA): TGTGCCATCAGCAAAGGCACAGTCGACAATGAGCAGTTCTTC. Encoded protein: CAISKGTVDNEQFF.

The rearrangement links TRBV4-1 to TRBJ1-1; possibly TRBD1 for D (5 bases). V lost 2 bases to trimming and J lost 3 bases, with 10 bases between them. This CDR3 has 14 residues. The germline CDR1 and CDR2 sequences are MGHRA and YSYEKL. The CDR3 bases are TGCGCCAGCAGCCAAATGGGAGGGGACACTGAAGCTTTCTTT. Residues: CASSQMGGDTEAFF.

This chain joins TRBV28 and TRBJ2-2, with 9 bases fitting TRBD2. Per germline, CDR1 MDHEN and CDR2 SYDVKM. There are 15 residues in the CDR3. V dropped 6 bases and J dropped 6; count of bases not matched to a gene: 8. This CDR3 is CASSTKREEAGELFF. The CDR3, as DNA: TGTGCCAGCAGCACTAAGCGGGAGGAGGCCGGGGAGCTGTTTTTT.

The gene calls are TRBV19 and TRBJ2-7; D is unresolved. CDR3 length: 13 amino acids. The germline gives CDR1 LNHDA, CDR2 SQIVND (reference sequence). Trimming took 5 bases from V and 3 from J, leaving 11 bases between them. The CDR3 here is CASSLGRSYEQYF. For the CDR3, the DNA is TGTGCCAGTAGTCTTGGTAGGAGCTACGAGCAGTACTTC. The entire variable domain, with the rest obtained from reference TRBV19 and TRBJ2-7, is as follows: DGGITQSPKYLFRKEGQNVTLSCEQNLNHDAMYWYRQDPGQGLRLIYYSQIVNDFQKGDIAEGYSVSREKKESFPLTVTSAQKNPTAFYLCASSLGRSYEQYFGPGTRLTVT.

This chain connects TRBV5-3 to TRBJ2-7; D call uncertain. TRBV5-3 is an ORF for which the function is uncertain. The CDR3 is made up of 14 amino acids. Trimming stripped 4 bases from V and 6 bases from J, with 17 bases between. In nucleotides, the CDR3 is TGTGCCAGAAGCCCGAACTGTCGACGCGCCGAGCAGTACTTC. It codes for CARSPNCRRAEQYF.

For the CDR3, the DNA is TGTGCCAGCAGCTTGAGGAGTCGAGGGGACCCGCAGTATTTT. The encoded protein is CASSLRSRGDPQYF. The chain is built from TRBV5-4 and TRBJ2-3; D tentatively reads TRBD1 or TRBD2 (5 bases each). CDR3 length: 14 amino acids. Germline V gene sequence: CDR1 SGHNT, CDR2 YYREEE (reference sequence). V was cut by 1 base and J by 10 bases, with 16 bases left in between.

The V gene is TRBV11-3, the J gene TRBJ2-7; D is ambiguous. The V gene's germline CDR1 is SGHNT and CDR2 YENEEA. Trimming took 2 bases from V and 3 from J, leaving 8 bases between them. CDR3 length: 13 residues. CDR3 sequence reads: CASSLMYGYEQYF. CDR3 nucleotides: TGTGCCAGCAGCTTAATGTACGGCTACGAGCAGTACTTC.

The gene calls are TRBV5-6 and TRBJ2-3; no reliable D call. The germline CDR1 and CDR2 sequences are SGHDT and YYEEEE. Trimming pared 0 bases from V and 2 bases from J, leaving 13 bases between. This CDR3 is 16 amino acids long. This CDR3 is CASSLDPGVFTDTQYF. As DNA, the CDR3 is TGTGCCAGCAGCTTGGACCCGGGCGTCTTCACAGATACGCAGTATTTT.

CDR3 in DNA: TGCAGTTCGAAAGAGAGGAGGGGCTACACCTTC. Amino acid sequence: CSSKERRGYTF. The chain joins TRBV20-1 to TRBJ1-2; D gene unclear. Germline V gene lookup returns CDR1 DFQATT and CDR2 SNEGSKA (reference sequence). The CDR3 covers 11 residues. Trimming removed 8 bases from V and 8 bases from J, with 15 bases in between.

CDR3 protein: CASSFGEYGYTF. Written as DNA, the CDR3 is TGTGCCAGCAGCTTTGGGGAGTATGGCTACACCTTC. The V gene is TRBV7-3, the J gene TRBJ1-2; D uncertain. The CDR3 sequence is 12 residues long. Trimming pared 3 bases from V and 5 bases from J, leaving 7 bases between. CDR1 and CDR2 (germline): SGHTA, FQGTGA.